A single sample is the source of the 12 T cell receptor beta chains below, sequenced in a study of cytomegalovirus exposure and HLA in healthy donors. 60 Vbeta and 13 Jbeta primers were used in PCR. TCRdb's copy holds only in-frame clones and misses some; the assay was immunoSEQ multiplex PCR. The sample consists of around 120,000 clones, 80% of them appearing once. Source material: PBMCs. Receptors originate from a female donor in good health and CMV-seropositive.

This clone was picked up a small number of times. This chain uses TRBV5-1 with TRBJ2-4, with 7 bases fitting TRBD1. Germline V CDR1 and CDR2: SGHRS, YFSETQ. This CDR3 has 14 amino acids. The junction had 4 bases not matched to a gene; V was cut back by 0 bases and J by 7 bases. The CDR3 sequence: CASSLGDSPNIQYF. The CDR3 DNA reads TGCGCCAGCAGCTTGGGGGACAGTCCGAACATTCAGTACTTC.

The chain uses TRBV11-2 and TRBJ1-5, with D perhaps matching TRBD1 (6 bases). The CDR3 runs 15 residues. Germline CDR1 and CDR2: SGHAT and FQNNGV. V was pared by 0 bases and J by 2 bases, with 8 bases between. The CDR3 spells CASSLDRGGNQPQHF. CDR3 bases: TGTGCCAGCAGCTTAGACAGGGGAGGCAATCAGCCCCAGCATTTT.

This chain connects TRBV10-3 to TRBJ2-7, with 12 nucleotides matching TRBD1. This CDR3 is 13 amino acids long. Germline CDR1 and CDR2: ENHRY and SYGVKD. With V trimmed by 8 bases and J by 6 bases, 5 bases remained unmatched. The CDR3 DNA is TGTGCCATCGGGGGACAGGGGGCTAGCGAGCAGTACTTC. Protein product: CAIGGQGASEQYF.

The chain carries TRBV11-2 and TRBJ2-2; possibly TRBD2 for D (5 bases). V was cut by 5 bases and J by 8 bases, with 9 bases left in between. Germline-derived CDR1 and CDR2 are SGHAT and FQNNGV. The CDR3 contains 12 residues. The CDR3 region is CASSAGEGELFF. The CDR3 DNA reads as TGTGCCAGCAGCGCCGGGGAAGGGGAGCTGTTTTTT.

J is TRBJ2-5 and V is TRBV5-1, with D maybe TRBD2 (6 bases). Germline CDR1 SGHRS, CDR2 YFSETQ. There are 15 residues in the CDR3. Trimming left V 6 bases short and J 3 bases short, with 18 bases between. CDR3 nucleotides: TGCGCCAGCATTCAAGCCGGGACTCCCGAAGAGACCCAGTACTTC. As protein: CASIQAGTPEETQYF.

The CDR3 nucleotides are TGTGCCAGCAGCGTAGATGCTGCAGGCACAGATACGCAGTATTTT. This encodes CASSVDAAGTDTQYF. V usage is TRBV9 and J usage is TRBJ2-3; D unresolved. Trimming removed 0 bases at V and 1 base at J, with 9 bases between. This CDR3 has 15 residues. The V gene's germline CDR1 is SGDLS and CDR2 YYNGEE.

J is TRBJ1-2 and V is TRBV18, with a tentative D call TRBD1 (6 bases). Trimming shortened V by 5 bases and J by 6 bases, and 13 bases separated the two germline ends. This CDR3 is built from 13 residues. From germline, CDR1 is KGHSH and CDR2 LQKENI. For the CDR3, the DNA is TGTGCCAGCTCAACAGGGTTTAGAGATGGCTACACCTTC. Protein: CASSTGFRDGYTF.

This clone was recorded a few times. V usage is TRBV29-1 and J usage is TRBJ1-2, with 7 bases identical to TRBD1. The CDR3 length is 16 residues. CDR1 SQVTM and CDR2 ANQGSEA come from the germline V gene. V shed 7 bases, J shed 0 bases, and the junction held 14 bases outside the gene matches. The CDR3 sequence: CSAAPGTATTNYGYTF. In nucleotides, the CDR3 is TGCAGCGCTGCCCCCGGGACAGCCACTACTAACTATGGCTACACCTTC.

In this sample, this clone turned up once. The V gene is TRBV2, the J gene TRBJ1-1; D is unclear. This CDR3 region has 13 residues. The germline V gene encodes CDR1 SNHLY and CDR2 FYNNEI. V lost 4 bases and J 4 bases, leaving 10 bases between the germline ends. The CDR3 DNA sequence: TGTGCCAGCAGTGGTGTGGGGAGCACTGAAGCTTTCTTT. Amino acid sequence: CASSGVGSTEAFF.

The rearrangement joins TRBV15 to TRBJ1-3, with 8 bases matching TRBD1. The germline CDR1 and CDR2 sequences are LNHNV and YYDKDF (reference sequence). V gave up 0 bases and J gave up 2 bases; unmatched junction bases: 3. This CDR3 is 16 amino acids long. The CDR3 region has the DNA TGTGCCACCAGCAGAGACCAGGGGGCGGCTGGAAACACCATATATTTT. Residues: CATSRDQGAAGNTIYF. Complete variable domain (other parts from reference TRBV15 and TRBJ1-3): DAMVIQNPRYQVTQFGKPVTLSCSQTLNHNVMYWYQQKSSQAPKLLFHYYDKDFNNEADTPDNFQSRRPNTSFCFLDIRSPGLGDTAMYLCATSRDQGAAGNTIYFGEGSWLTVV.

The chain has TRBV5-6 and TRBJ1-6, with 7 bases matching TRBD1. In germline, CDR1 is SGHDT, CDR2 YYEEEE. V dropped 4 bases and J dropped 7; count of bases not matched to a gene: 11. This CDR3 has 16 amino acids. DNA of the CDR3: TGTGCCAGCAGCCCCGGGACAGCTACTCCAAATTCACCCCTCCACTTT. Translated, it gives CASSPGTATPNSPLHF.

This rearrangement joins TRBV7-2 to TRBJ2-2, with D tentatively TRBD1 (6 bases). There are 17 residues in the CDR3. V gave up 2 bases and J gave up 8 bases, with 21 bases separating them. Germline assignment: CDR1 SGHTA and CDR2 FQGNSA. As DNA, the CDR3 is TGTGCCAGCAGCTTAAGGGTGGGGCCAGGGGATCAGGGGGAGCTGTTTTTT. The encoded protein is CASSLRVGPGDQGELFF. Drawing the rest from reference TRBV7-2 and TRBJ2-2, the complete variable domain is GAGVSQSPSNKVTEKGKDVELRCDPISGHTALYWYRQSLGQGLEFLIYFQGNSAPDKSGLPSDRFSAERTGGSVSTLTIQRTQQEDSAVYLCASSLRVGPGDQGELFFGEGSRLTVL.